These 2 T cell receptor beta chains share one sample of origin, sequenced in a study of shared clonotypes between healthy human individuals. Clones were read by immunoSEQ multiplex PCR, and TCRdb kept only the in-frame ones, dropping some. The table includes 95,000 to 120,000 clones, 68% detected once. The sequenced sample consisted of memory CD8+ T cells sorted from blood. The sample's subset: CD45RO+ cells pooled with CCR7-negative TemRA cells. All receptors come from a woman aged 30 to 39 in good health.

This clone was detected only a few times. The chain combines TRBV19 with TRBJ2-7, with D tentatively TRBD1 (6 bases). V lost 3 bases and J 0 bases, leaving 9 bases between the germline ends. The germline V gene has CDR1 LNHDA and CDR2 SQIVND (reference sequence). The CDR3 has 14 residues. The DNA for the CDR3 is TGTGCCAGTAGTATTCGGACAGCCTCCTACGAGCAGTACTTC. This translates into CASSIRTASYEQYF.

V usage is TRBV27 and J usage is TRBJ1-3; D possibly corresponds to TRBD1 (6 bases). Germline CDR1 is MNHEY and CDR2 is SMNVEV (reference sequence). CDR3 length: 14 residues. V was trimmed by 5 bases and J by 2 bases, leaving 10 bases between them. CDR3: CASSGGRAGNTIYF. CDR3 bases: TGTGCCAGCAGTGGGGGCAGGGCTGGAAACACCATATATTTT.